The sequence of this T cell receptor beta chain was determined in a study of T-cell memory formation after mild COVID-19 (dated by TCRdb to the early 2020s). Notes on the research overall: TCR sequence clusters from the two donors were found to be largely donor specific. T-cell clones expanding and contracting after mild COVID-19 in two donors were tracked by longitudinal TCRalpha and TCRbeta repertoire sequencing. The cohort comprised two young, previously healthy adult volunteers, one female and one male. Broad study findings and their caveats: Balanced CD4/CD8 phenotypes were observed for clones contracting from day 15 to 85, whereas a bias towards CD4+ was observed for a second wave of clones expanding from day 15 to 37. Only two mild cases were covered in the study, and larger cohorts including severe cases with pre-infection samples were considered necessary. Contracting CD4+ clones were located mainly in the CM and EM memory subsets, whereas CD8+ clones were found to be enriched in EMRA. Some responding clones were detected in pre-infection memory, suggesting pre-existing cross-reactive memory T cells joined the SARS-CoV-2 response. SARS-CoV-2 specificity was not confirmed for the second-wave clones peaking on day 37.

CDR1 and CDR2, looked up from the germline V gene (reference sequence), are LNHNV and YYDKDF. Including cysteine and phenylalanine, the CDR3 has 14 amino acids. Just CDR3 DNA is preserved here, 42 bases in frame from base 1. Cut back by 0 bases and 3 bases, the V and J ends lie 9 bases apart. Ficoll-Paque density gradient centrifugation was the method used to isolate PBMCs. The table lists this clonotype with a few counts. What this receptor recognizes is not known. Per-nucleotide qualities are absent, and no much larger clonotype sits a single base away. Sequencing used an Illumina NovaSeq 6000. TCRalpha and TCRbeta cDNA libraries were built by 5'RACE with constant-segment primers, adding sample barcodes and unique molecular identifiers. RNA was extracted from every sample with Trizol reagent. Libraries were amplified in two PCR steps, with a second sample barcode and Illumina TruSeq adapters added in the second step. Sequencing of libraries was performed on an Illumina NovaSeq with 2 x 150 bp paired-end reads. The published analysis was carried out like this. Reads were demultiplexed and collapsed into UMI-guided consensus sequences with migec v1.2.7. Using mixcr v2.1.11, UMI consensuses were aligned to TRA and TRB V and J templates and then assembled into clonotypes. A clonotype was counted as expanded or contracted only if both edgeR and NoisET called the change significant, with noise models trained on biological replicates. For edgeR calls, the thresholds were a false discovery rate-adjusted p below 0.01 and a log2 fold-change of 1. As an exploratory analysis of dynamics, PCA with hierarchical clustering was applied to max-normalized trajectories of the 1000 most abundant clonotypes. Separately sequenced CD4+ and CD8+ repertoires were used to assign a CD4 or CD8 phenotype to each responding clone. TCRdb reran the public reads through fastp at Q25 and MiXCR, keeping productive beta chains. Entries are consolidated by CDR3 protein sequence, retaining the most common genes and DNA. Clone size and V and J calls follow TCRdb, not the original study. The table for this sample lists about 140,000 distinct CDR3 sequences; 19% of them were counted only once. 2% to 2.5% of the sample is taken by the ten largest.

This receptor was identified in an adult woman who had mild COVID-19 (a few samples of this study predate the infection). The sample titles of this study are shuffled in the database, so cell type and time point are left out; the donor was told from shared clones. The sequenced sample was PBMCs or a T cell subset sorted from them (not recorded which). The sequence is built from TRBV15 and TRBJ2-7; the D gene remains uncertain. The DNA sequence reads TGTGCCACCAGCAGAGACCGACGAGGCTACGAGCAGTACTTC. It is translated as CATSRDRRGYEQYF.